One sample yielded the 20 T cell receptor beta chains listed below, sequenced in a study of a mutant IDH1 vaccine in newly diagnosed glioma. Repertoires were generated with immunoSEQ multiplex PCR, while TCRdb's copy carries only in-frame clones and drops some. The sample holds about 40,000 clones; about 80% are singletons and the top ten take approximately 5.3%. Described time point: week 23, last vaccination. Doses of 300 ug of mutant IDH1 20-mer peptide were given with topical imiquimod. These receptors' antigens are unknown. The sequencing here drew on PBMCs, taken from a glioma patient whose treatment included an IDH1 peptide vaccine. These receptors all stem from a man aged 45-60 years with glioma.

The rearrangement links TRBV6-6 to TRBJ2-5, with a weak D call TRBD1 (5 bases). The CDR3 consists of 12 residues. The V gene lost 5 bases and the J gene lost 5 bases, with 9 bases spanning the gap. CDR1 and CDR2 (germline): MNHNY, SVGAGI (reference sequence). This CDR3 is CASSPAGETQYF. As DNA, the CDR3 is TGTGCCAGCAGTCCCGCAGGGGAGACCCAGTACTTC.

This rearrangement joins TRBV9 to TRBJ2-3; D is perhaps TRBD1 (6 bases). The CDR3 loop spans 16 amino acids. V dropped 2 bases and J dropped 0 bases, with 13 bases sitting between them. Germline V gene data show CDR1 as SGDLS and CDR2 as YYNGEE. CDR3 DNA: TGTGCCAGCAGCGTTTCAGGGGTTACTAGCACAGATACGCAGTATTTT. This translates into CASSVSGVTSTDTQYF.

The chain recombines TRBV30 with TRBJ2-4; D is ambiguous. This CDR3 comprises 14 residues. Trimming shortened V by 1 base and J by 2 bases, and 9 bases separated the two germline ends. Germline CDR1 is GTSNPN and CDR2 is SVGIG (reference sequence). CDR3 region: CAWSGSSSKNIQYF. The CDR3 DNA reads TGTGCCTGGAGTGGGTCAAGTTCCAAAAACATTCAGTACTTC.

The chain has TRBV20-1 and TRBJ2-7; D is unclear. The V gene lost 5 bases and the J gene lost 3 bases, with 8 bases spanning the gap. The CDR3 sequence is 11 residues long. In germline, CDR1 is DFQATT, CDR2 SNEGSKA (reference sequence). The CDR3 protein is CSAYLDYEQYF. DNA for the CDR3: TGCAGTGCTTACTTGGACTACGAGCAGTACTTC.

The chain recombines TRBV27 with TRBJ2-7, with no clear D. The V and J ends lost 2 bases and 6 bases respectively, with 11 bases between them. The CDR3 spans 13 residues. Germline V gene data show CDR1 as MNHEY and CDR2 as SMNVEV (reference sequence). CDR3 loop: CASSLRVFGEQYF. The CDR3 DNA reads TGTGCCAGCAGTTTAAGGGTCTTCGGCGAGCAGTACTTC.

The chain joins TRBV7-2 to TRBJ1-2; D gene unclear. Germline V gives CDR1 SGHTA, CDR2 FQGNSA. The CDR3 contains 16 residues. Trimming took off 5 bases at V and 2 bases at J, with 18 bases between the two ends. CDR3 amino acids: CASSQEWAGANYGYTF. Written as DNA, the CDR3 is TGTGCCAGCAGCCAGGAATGGGCAGGCGCCAACTATGGCTACACCTTC.

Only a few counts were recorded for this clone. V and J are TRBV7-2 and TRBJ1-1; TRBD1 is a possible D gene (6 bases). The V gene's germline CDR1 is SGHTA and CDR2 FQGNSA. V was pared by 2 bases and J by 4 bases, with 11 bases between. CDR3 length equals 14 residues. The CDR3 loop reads CASSLQGYGTEAFF. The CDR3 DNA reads TGTGCCAGCAGCTTACAGGGGTACGGCACTGAAGCTTTCTTT.

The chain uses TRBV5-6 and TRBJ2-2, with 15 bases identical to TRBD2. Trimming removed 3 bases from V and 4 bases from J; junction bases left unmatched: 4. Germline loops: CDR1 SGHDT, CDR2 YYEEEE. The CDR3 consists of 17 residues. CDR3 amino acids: CASSSGLAGGGTGELFF. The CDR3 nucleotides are TGTGCCAGCAGCTCGGGACTAGCGGGGGGTGGCACCGGGGAGCTGTTTTTT. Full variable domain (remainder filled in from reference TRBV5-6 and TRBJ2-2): DAGVTQSPTHLIKTRGQQVTLRCSPKSGHDTVSWYQQALGQGPQFIFQYYEEEERQRGNFPDRFSGHQFPNYSSELNVNALLLGDSALYLCASSSGLAGGGTGELFFGEGSRLTVL.

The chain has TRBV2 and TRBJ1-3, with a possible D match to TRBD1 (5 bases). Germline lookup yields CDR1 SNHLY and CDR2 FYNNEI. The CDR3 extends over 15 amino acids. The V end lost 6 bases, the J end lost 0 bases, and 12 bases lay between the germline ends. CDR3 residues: CASSLGTDSGNTIYF. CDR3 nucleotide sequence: TGTGCCAGCAGCCTCGGGACGGACTCTGGAAACACCATATATTTT.

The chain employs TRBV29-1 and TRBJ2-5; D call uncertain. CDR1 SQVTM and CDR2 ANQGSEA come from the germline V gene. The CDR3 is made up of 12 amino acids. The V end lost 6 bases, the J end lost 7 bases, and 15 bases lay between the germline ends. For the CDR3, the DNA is TGCAGCGTCGACCCCCAGGTCGGGACCCAGTACTTC. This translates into CSVDPQVGTQYF.

In DNA, the CDR3 is TGTGCCAGCAGACGCGGAGGGTCCAGGGGTGGAGAGACCCAGTACTTC. Encoded protein: CASRRGGSRGGETQYF. The gene calls are TRBV27 and TRBJ2-5; D assignment may be TRBD1 or TRBD2 (6 bases each). CDR3 length equals 16 residues. V was clipped by 6 bases and J by 4 bases, with 21 bases between them. In germline, CDR1 is MNHEY, CDR2 SMNVEV (reference sequence).

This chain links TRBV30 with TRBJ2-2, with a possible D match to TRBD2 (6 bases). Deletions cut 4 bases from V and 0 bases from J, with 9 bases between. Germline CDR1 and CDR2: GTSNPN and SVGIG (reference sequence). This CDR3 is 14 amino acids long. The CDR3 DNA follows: TGTGCCTGGACGGGACTCCCGAACACCGGGGAGCTGTTTTTT. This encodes CAWTGLPNTGELFF.

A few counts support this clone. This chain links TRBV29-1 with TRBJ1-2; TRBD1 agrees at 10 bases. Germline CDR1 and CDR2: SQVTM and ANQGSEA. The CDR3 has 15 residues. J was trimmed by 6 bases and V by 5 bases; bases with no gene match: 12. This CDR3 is CSVPRSLDRGNGYTF. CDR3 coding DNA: TGCAGCGTTCCCCGATCCCTGGACAGGGGGAATGGCTACACCTTC.

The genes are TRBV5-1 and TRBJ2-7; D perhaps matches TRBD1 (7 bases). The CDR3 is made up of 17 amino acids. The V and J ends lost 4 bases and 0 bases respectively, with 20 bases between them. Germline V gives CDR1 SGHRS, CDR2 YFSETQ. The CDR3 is CASSLGGGGTASYEQYF. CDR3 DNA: TGCGCCAGCAGCCTTGGAGGAGGAGGGACAGCCTCCTACGAGCAGTACTTC.

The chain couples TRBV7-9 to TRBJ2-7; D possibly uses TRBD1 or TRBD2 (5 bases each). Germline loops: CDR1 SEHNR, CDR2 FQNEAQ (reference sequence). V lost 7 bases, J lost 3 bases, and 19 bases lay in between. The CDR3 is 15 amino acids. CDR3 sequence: CASTFGAGRSYEQYF. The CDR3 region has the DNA TGTGCCAGCACCTTCGGGGCAGGGAGAAGCTACGAGCAGTACTTC.

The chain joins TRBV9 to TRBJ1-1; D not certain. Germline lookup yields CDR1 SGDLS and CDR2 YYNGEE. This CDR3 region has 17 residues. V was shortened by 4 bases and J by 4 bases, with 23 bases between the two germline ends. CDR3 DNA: TGTGCCAGCAGCTTAACCGGGAAAACATATGACCTCACTGAAGCTTTCTTT. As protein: CASSLTGKTYDLTEAFF. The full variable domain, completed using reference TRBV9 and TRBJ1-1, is DSGVTQTPKHLITATGQRVTLRCSPRSGDLSVYWYQQSLDQGLQFLIQYYNGEERAKGNILERFSAQQFPDLHSELNLSSLELGDSALYFCASSLTGKTYDLTEAFFGQGTRLTVV.

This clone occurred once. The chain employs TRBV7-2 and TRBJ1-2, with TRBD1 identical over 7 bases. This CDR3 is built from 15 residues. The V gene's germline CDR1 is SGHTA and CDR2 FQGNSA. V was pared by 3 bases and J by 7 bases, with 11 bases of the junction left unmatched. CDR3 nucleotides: TGTGCCAGCAGCTTTGGACAGGCTCGGTTCGGTGGCTACACCTTC. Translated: CASSFGQARFGGYTF.

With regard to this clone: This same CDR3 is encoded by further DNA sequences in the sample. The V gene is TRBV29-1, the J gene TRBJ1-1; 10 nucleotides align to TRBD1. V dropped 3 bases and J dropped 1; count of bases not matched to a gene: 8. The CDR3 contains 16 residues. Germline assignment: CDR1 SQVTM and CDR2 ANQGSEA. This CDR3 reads CSVEDGRDRGNTEAFF. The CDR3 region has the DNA TGCAGCGTTGAGGATGGGCGGGACAGGGGGAACACTGAAGCTTTCTTT. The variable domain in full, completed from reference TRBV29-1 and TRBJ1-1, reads SAVISQKPSRDICQRGTSLTIQCQVDSQVTMMFWYRQQPGQSLTLIATANQGSEATYESGFVIDKFPISRPNLTFSTLTVSNMSPEDSSIYLCSVEDGRDRGNTEAFFGQGTRLTVV.

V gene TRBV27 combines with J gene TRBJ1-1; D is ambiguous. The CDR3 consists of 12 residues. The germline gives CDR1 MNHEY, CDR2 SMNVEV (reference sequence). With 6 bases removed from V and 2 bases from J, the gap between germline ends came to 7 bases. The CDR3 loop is CASSPGNTEAFF. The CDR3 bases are TGTGCCAGCAGCCCAGGTAACACTGAAGCTTTCTTT.

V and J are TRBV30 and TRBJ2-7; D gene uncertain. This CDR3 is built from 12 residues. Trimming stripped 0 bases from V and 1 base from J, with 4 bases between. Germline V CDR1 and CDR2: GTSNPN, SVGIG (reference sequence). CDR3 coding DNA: TGTGCCTGGAGTGTCGGGTCCTACGAGCAGTACTTC. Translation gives CAWSVGSYEQYF.